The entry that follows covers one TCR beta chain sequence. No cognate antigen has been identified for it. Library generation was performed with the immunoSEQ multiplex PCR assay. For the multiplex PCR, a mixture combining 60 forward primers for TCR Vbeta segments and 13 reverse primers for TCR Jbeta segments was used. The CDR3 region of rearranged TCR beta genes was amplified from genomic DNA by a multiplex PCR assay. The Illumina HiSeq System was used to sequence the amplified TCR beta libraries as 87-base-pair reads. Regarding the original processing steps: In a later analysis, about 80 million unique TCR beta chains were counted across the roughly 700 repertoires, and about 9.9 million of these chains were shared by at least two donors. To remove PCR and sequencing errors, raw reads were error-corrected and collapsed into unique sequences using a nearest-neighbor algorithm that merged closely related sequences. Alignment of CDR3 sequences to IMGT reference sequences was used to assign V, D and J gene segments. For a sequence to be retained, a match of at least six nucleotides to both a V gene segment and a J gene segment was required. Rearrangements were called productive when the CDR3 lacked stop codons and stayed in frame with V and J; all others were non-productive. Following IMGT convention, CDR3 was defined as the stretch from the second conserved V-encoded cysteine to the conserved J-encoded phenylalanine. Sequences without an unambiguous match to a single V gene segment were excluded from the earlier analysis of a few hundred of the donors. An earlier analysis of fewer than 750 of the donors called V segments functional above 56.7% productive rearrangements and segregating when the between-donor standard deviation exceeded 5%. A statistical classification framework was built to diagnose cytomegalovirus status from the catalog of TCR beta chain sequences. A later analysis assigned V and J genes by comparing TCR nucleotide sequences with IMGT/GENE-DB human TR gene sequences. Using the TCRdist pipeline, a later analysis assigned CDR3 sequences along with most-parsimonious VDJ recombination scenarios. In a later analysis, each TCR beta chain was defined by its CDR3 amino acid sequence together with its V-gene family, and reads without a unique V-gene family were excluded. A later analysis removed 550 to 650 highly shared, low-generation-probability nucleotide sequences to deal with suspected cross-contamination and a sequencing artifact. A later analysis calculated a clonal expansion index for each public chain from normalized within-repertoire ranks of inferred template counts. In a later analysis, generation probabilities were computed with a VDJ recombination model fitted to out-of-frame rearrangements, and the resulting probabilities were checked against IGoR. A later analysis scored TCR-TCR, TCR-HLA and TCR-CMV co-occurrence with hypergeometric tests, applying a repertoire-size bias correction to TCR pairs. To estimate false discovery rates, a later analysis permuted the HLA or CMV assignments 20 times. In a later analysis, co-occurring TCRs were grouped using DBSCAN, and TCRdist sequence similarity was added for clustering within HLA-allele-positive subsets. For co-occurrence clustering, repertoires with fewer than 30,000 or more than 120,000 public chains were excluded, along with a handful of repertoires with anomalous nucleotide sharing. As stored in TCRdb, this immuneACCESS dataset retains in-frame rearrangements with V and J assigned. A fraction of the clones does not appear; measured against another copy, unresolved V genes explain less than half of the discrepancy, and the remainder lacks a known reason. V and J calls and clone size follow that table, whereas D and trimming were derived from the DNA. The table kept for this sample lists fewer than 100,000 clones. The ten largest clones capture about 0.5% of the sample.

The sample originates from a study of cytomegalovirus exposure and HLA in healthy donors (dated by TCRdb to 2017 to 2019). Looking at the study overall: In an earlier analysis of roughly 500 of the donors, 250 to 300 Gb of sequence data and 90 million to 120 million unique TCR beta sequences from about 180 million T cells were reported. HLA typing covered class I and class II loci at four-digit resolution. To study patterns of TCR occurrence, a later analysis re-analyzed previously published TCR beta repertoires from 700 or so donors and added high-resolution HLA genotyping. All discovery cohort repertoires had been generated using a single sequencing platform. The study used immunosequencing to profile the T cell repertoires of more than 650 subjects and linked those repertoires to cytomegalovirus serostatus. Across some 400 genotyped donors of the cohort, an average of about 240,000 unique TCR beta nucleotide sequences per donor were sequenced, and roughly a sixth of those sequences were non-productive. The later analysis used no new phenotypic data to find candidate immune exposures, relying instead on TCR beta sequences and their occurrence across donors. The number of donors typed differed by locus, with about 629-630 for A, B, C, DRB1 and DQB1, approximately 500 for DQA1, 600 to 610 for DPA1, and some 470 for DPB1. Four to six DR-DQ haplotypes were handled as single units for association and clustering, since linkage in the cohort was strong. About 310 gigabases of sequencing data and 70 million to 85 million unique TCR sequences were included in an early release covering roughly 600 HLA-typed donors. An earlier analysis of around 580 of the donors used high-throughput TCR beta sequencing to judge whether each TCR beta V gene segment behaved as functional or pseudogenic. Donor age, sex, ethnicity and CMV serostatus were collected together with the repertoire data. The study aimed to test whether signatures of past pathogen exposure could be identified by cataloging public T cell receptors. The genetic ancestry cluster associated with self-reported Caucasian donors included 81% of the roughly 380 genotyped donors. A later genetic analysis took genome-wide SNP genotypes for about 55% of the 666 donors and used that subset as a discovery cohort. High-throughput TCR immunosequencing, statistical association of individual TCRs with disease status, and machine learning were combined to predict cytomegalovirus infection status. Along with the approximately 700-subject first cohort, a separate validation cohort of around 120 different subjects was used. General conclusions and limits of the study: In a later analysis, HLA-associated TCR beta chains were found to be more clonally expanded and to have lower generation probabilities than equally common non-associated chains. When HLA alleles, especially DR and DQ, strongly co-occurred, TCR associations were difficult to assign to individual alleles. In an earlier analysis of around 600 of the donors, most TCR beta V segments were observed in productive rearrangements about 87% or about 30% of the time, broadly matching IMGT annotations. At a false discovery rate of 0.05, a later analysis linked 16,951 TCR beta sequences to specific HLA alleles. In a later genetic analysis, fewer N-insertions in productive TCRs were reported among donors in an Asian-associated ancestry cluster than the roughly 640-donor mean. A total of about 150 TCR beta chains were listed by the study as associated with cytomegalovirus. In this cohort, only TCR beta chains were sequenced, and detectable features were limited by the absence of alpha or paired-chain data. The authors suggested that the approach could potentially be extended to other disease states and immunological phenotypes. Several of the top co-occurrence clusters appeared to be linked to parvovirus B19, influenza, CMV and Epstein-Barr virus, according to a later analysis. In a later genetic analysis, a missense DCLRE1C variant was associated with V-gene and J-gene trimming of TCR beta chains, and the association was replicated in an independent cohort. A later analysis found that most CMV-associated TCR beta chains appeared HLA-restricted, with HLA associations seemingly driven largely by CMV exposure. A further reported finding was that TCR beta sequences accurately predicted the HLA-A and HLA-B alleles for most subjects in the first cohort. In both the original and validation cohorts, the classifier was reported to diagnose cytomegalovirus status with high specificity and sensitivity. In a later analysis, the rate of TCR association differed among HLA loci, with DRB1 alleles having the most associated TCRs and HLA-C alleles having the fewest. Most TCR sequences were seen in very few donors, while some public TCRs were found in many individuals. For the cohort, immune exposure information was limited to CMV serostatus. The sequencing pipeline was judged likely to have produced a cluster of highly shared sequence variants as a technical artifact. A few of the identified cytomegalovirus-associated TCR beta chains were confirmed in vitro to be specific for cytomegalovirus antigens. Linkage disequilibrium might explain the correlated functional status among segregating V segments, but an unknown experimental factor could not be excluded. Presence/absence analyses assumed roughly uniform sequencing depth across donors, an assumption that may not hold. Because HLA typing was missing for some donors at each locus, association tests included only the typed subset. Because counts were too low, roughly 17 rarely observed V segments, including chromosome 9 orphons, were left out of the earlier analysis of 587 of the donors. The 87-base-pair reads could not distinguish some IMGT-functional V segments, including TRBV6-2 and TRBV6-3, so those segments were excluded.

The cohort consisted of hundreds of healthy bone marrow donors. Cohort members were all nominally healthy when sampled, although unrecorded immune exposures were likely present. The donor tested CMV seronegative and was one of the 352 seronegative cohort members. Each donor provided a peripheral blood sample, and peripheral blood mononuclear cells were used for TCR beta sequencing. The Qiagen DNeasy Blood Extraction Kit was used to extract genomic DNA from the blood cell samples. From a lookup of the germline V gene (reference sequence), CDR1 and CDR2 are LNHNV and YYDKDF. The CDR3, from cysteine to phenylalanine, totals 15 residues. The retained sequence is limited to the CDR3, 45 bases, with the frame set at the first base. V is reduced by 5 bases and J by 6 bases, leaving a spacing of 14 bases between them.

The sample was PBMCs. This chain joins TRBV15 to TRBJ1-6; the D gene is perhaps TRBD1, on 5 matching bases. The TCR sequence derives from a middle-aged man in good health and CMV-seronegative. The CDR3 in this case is CATSAPAGPNSPLHF. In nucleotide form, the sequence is TGTGCCACCAGCGCCCCGGCGGGACCTAATTCACCCCTCCACTTT.